The T cell receptor beta chain described here comes from a study of identical twins. Germline values: CDR1 MDHEN, CDR2 SYDVKM. V was trimmed by 3 bases and J by 0 bases, leaving 9 bases between them. The CDR3 length is 15 residues. With respect to this clonotype: As yet, its antigen is unknown.

Findings and caveats of the study: Those out-of-frame alpha sequences shared by twins showed an excess of low generation probability. There was more out-of-frame TCR alpha sharing in monozygotic twins than models estimated. Twin pairs had excess sharing that was weaker in beta out-of-frame sequences.

Each CDR3 protein is one row after TCRdb ran MiXCR on the 5' RACE reads. The sample lists under 350,000 distinct CDR3 sequences; less than 9.5% were seen once. In addition, the sample was reused for a study of yellow fever vaccine responses in identical twins.

The TCR originated in a woman between 18 and 30 years old in good health. This sequence joins TRBV28 and TRBJ2-1; tentative D call: TRBD2 (6 bases). Sequencing used CD8+ T cells sorted from blood. The CDR3 sequence: CASSFSGPSYNEQFF. In DNA, the CDR3 is TGTGCCAGCAGTTTTAGCGGACCCTCCTACAATGAGCAGTTCTTC.